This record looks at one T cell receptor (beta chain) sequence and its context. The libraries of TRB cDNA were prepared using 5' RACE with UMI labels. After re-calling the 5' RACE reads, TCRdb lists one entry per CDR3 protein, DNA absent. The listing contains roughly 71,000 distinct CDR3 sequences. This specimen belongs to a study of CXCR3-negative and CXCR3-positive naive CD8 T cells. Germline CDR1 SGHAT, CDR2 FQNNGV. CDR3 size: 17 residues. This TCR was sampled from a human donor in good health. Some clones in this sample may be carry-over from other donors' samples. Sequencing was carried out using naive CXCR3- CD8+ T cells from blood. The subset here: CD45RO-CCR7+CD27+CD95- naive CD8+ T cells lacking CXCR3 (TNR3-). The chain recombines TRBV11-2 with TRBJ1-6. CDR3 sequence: CASSLGQGRYHNSPLHF.